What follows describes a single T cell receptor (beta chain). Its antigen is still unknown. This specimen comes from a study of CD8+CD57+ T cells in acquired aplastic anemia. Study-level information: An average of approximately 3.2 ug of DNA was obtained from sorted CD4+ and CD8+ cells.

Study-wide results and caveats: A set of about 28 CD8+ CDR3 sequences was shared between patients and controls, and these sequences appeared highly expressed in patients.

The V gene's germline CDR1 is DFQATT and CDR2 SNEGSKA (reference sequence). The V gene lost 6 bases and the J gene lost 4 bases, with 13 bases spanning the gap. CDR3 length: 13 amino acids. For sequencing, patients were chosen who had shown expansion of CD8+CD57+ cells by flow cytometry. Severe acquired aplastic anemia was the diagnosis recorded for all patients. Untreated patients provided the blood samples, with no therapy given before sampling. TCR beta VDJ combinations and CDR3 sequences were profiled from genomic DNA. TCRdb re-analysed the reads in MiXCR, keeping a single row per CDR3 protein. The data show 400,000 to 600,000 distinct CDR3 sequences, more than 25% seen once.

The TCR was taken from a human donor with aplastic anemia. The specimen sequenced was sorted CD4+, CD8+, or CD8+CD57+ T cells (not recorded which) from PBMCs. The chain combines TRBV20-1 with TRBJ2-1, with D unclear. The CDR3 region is CSARRLIYNEQFF. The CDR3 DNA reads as TGCAGTGCGAGAAGACTGATTTACAATGAGCAGTTCTTC.